Sequencing of this T cell receptor (beta chain) was carried out in a study of blood T cell repertoires in COVID-19. The wider study: Spain, Italy and the United States supplied samples that represented acute and convalescent COVID-19. T cells, B-cell-depleted T cells, or PBMCs supplied cDNA or gDNA.

Trimming shortened V by 0 bases and J by 9 bases, and 15 bases separated the two germline ends. CDR3 length equals 14 residues. Per the germline V gene, CDR1 is GTSNPN and CDR2 is SVGIG (reference sequence). Clones were sequenced by immunoSEQ multiplex PCR, and TCRdb holds only the in-frame ones, with some missing. In the table there are hundreds of thousands of clones, about 82% of which are singletons. This chain joins TRBV30 and TRBJ2-1; tentatively, D is TRBD2 (5 bases). This TCR was recovered from a woman of 80 years or more with acute or convalescent COVID-19. Specimen: peripheral blood. The CDR3 reads CAWSVASSSPEQFF. DNA for the CDR3: TGTGCCTGGAGTGTGGCTAGCTCTTCTCCTGAGCAGTTCTTC.